This entry features one T cell receptor (beta chain) sequence. The target antigen is unknown. The sample comes from a study of T cell responses to AZD1222 COVID-19 vaccine. Findings and limits, study-wide: Increases in Spike-specific TCR breadth and depth were seen after two AZD1222 doses. White British ancestry dominated among donors, who included more females, and clonal diversity was possibly underestimated.

Sequencing was performed with immunoSEQ multiplex PCR; in TCRdb, only in-frame clones are kept and a portion is missing. The sample has approximately 210,000 clones; just over 90% are singletons. This TCR derives from an adult who received the AZD1222 COVID-19 vaccine. Sequences were derived from peripheral blood, sampled 28 days after the second AZD1222 dose.

CDR3 nucleotide sequence: TGCGCCAGCAGTGACCGAGAGTCTAGCGGGAGGTGGGACAATGAGCAGTTCTTC. The encoded protein is CASSDRESSGRWDNEQFF. The chain couples TRBV10-1 to TRBJ2-1; 11 nucleotides agree with TRBD2. V lost 3 bases and J lost 5; bases outside the gene matches: 12. Germline V gene data show CDR1 as WNHNN and CDR2 as SYGVQD (reference sequence). This CDR3 is built from 18 residues.